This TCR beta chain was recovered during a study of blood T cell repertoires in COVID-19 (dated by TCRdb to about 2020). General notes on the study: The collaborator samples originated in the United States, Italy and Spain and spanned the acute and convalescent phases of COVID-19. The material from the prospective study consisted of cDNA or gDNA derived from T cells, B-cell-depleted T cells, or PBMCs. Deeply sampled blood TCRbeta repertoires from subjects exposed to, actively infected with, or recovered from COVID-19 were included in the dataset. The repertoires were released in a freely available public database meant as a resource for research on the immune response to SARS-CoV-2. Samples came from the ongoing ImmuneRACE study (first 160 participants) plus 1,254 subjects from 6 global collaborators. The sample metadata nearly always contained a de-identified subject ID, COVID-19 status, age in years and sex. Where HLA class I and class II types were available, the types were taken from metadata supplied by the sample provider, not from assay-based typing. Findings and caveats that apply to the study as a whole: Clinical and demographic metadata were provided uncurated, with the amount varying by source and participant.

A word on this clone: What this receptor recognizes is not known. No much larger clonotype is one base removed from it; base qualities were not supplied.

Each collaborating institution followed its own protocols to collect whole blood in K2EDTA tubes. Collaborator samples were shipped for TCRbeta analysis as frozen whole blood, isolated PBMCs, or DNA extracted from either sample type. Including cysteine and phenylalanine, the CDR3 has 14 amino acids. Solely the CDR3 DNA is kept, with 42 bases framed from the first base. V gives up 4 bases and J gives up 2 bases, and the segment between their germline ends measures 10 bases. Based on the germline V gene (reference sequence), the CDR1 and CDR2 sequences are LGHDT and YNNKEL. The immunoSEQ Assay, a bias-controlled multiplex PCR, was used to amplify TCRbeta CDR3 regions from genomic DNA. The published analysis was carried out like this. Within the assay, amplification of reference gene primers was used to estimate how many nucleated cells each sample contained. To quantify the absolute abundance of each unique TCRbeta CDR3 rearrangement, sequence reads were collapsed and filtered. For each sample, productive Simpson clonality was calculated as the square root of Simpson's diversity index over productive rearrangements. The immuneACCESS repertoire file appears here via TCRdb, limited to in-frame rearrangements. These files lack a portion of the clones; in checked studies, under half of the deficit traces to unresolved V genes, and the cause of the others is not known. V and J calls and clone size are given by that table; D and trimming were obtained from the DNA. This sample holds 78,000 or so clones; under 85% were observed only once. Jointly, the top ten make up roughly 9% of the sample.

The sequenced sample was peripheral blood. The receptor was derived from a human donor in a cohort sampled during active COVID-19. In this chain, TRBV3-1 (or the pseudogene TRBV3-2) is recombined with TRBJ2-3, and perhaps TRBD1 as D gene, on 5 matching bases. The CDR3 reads CASSRWTNTDTQYF. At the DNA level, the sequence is TGTGCCAGCAGCCGGTGGACAAACACAGATACGCAGTATTTT.